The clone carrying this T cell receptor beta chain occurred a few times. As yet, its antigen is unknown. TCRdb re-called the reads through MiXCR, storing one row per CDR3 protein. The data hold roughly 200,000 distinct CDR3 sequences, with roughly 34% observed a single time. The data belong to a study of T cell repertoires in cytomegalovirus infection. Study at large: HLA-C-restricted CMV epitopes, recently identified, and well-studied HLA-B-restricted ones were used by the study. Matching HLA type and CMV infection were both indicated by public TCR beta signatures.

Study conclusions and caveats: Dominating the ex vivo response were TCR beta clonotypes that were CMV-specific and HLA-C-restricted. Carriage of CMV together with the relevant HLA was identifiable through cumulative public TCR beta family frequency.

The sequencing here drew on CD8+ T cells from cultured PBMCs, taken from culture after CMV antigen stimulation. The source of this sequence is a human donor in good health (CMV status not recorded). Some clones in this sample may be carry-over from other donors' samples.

CDR3 region: CASSLSIRGPLNKNIQYF. CDR3 nucleotides: TGTGCCAGCAGTTTATCGATTCGAGGACCGCTAAACAAAAACATTCAGTACTTC. This sequence joins TRBV27 and TRBJ2-4, with D unresolved. The CDR3 totals 18 residues. V was trimmed by 0 bases and J by 3 bases, leaving 18 bases between them. Germline V gene data show CDR1 as MNHEY and CDR2 as SMNVEV (reference sequence).